What follows are 5 T cell receptor beta chains derived from one specimen sequenced in a study of blood T cells in healthy people across ages. It was with a sample-barcoded 5' primer and a J-beta primer mix that a second PCR of roughly 7 to 12 cycles was run. MiXCR, run by TCRdb on the 5' RACE reads, gives a single entry per CDR3 protein. The sample has about 780,000 distinct CDR3 sequences; around 24% are singletons. The same data also contributed to another study, on T cells of mothers and their children.

The specimen sequenced was blood. These receptors came from a boy between 5 and 17 years old in good health.

The CDR3 here is CSVEGAVQLGYGYTF. The CDR3 DNA reads as TGCAGCGTTGAAGGGGCCGTACAACTGGGCTATGGCTACACCTTC. The chain recombines TRBV29-1 with TRBJ1-2; no definite D call. V lost 1 base and J lost 4, with 16 bases in between. Germline CDR1 SQVTM, CDR2 ANQGSEA. There are 15 residues in the CDR3.

V is TRBV28 and J is TRBJ2-1, with 7 bases fitting TRBD2. The DNA end is a closer match to TRBJ2-7, so the J assignment may be wrong. Germline V gives CDR1 MDHEN, CDR2 SYDVKM. The CDR3 covers 16 residues. For the CDR3, the DNA is TGTGCCAGCAGTTTATCCCGCGGGAGCAACTCCTACGAGCAGTACTTC. Its translation: CASSLSRGSNSYEQYF.

The rearrangement links TRBV12-3 or TRBV12-4 to TRBJ2-1, with TRBD2 matching over 10 bases. This CDR3 contains 21 residues. V shed 6 bases and J 0 bases; nucleotides not matched to a gene: 20. The CDR3 DNA follows: TGTGCCAGCAGCTTAAGGGGACCACTAGCGGGGATGCACCTCTCCTACAATGAGCAGTTCTTC. Amino acids: CASSLRGPLAGMHLSYNEQFF.

This clonotype has a handful of counts. This rearrangement joins TRBV7-2 to TRBJ2-1; TRBD1 is a possible D gene (6 bases). The CDR3 is 14 amino acids. The germline gives CDR1 SGHTA, CDR2 FQGNSA. V shed 5 bases and J shed 5 bases, with 13 bases lying between them. The CDR3 sequence is CASSVGNRDNEQFF. The CDR3 DNA is TGTGCCAGCAGCGTAGGAAACAGGGACAATGAGCAGTTCTTC.

This clonotype appeared a few times. The chain has TRBV27 and TRBJ1-1; 8 bases are a match to TRBD1. The germline CDR1 and CDR2 sequences are MNHEY and SMNVEV (reference sequence). The CDR3 is made up of 17 amino acids. The V and J ends lost 7 bases and 1 base, in that order; junction bases with no gene match: 14. The CDR3 reads CASTPWARTGRNTEAFF. The CDR3 DNA is TGTGCCAGCACCCCCTGGGCTAGGACAGGGCGGAACACTGAAGCTTTCTTT.